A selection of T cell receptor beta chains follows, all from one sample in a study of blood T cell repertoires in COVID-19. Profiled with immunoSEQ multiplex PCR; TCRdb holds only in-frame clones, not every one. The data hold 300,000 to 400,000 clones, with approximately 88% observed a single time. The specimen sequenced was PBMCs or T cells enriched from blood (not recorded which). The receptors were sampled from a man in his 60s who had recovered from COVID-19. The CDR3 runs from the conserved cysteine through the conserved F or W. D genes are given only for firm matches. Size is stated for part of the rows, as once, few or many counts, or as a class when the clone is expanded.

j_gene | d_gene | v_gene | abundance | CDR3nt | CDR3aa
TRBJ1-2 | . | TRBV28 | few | TGTGCCAGCAGTTTTTCACAGATGAACTATGGCTACACCTTC | CASSFSQMNYGYTF
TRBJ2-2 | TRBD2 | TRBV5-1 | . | TGCGCCAGCAGCTTGAGCGGGAGCGCGACCGGGGAGCTGTTTTTT | CASSLSGSATGELFF
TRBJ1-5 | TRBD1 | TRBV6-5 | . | TGTGCCAGCAGCGACGGACAGGGGTCGAGACAGCCCCAGCATTTT | CASSDGQGSRQPQHF
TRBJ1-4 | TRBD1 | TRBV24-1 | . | TGTGCCACCTCCGGAGGGGGCCAAAATGAAAAACTGTTTTTT | CATSGGGQNEKLFF
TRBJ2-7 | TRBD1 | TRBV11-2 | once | TGTGCCAGCAGCCCTGACAGGGGGCGAGACGAGCAGTACTTC | CASSPDRGRDEQYF
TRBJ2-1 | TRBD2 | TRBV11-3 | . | TGTGCCAGCAGCGGAAGACCCAACTTAGCGGGAACTGAGCAGTTCTTC | CASSGRPNLAGTEQFF
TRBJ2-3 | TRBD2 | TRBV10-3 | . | TGTGCCATCAGTGAGGGACTAGGCGCAGATACGCAGTATTTT | CAISEGLGADTQYF
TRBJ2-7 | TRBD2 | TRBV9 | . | TGTGCCAGCAGCTCCCGGGGTAGCGGGAGTTACGAGCAGTACTTC | CASSSRGSGSYEQYF
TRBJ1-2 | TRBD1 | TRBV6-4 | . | TGTGCCAGCAGTGCTGAGGGACAGGGCGACTATGGCTACACCTTC | CASSAEGQGDYGYTF
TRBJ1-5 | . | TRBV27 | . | TGTGCCAGCAGTTTCCACAGCAGCAATCAGCCCCAGCATTTT | CASSFHSSNQPQHF
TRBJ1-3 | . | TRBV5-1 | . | TGCGCCAGCAGCTTGGGTCAGGGTTTCTCTGGAAACACCATATATTTT | CASSLGQGFSGNTIYF
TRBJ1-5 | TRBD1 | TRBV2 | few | TGTGCCAGCAGGCCTTGGACAGGACTGTATAGCAATCAGCCCCAGCATTTT | CASRPWTGLYSNQPQHF
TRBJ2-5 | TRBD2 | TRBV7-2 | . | TGTGCCAGCAGCCCTAGCGGGAGGGCCGGGGTATGGGAGACCCAGTACTTC | CASSPSGRAGVWETQYF
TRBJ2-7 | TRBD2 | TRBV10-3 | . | TGTGCCATCAGTGGGGAGGGAGGTACTCCCTACGAGCAGTACTTC | CAISGEGGTPYEQYF
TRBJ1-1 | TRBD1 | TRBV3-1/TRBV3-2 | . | TGTGCCAGCAGCCTAACAGGGGGAGAAAACACTGAAGCTTTCTTT | CASSLTGGENTEAFF
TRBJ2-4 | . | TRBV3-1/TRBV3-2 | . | TGTGCCAGCAGCCCCTTGGACAGAGCGGCAGCCAAAAACATTCAGTACTTC | CASSPLDRAAAKNIQYF
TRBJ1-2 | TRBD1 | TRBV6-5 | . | TGTGCCAGCAGTCTAGACAGGGACTATGGCTACACCTTC | CASSLDRDYGYTF
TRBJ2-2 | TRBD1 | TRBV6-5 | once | TGTGCCAGCAGCCGGGACAGGGCGTACACCGGGGAGCTGTTTTTT | CASSRDRAYTGELFF
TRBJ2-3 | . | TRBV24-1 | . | TGTGCCACCAGTGATTTTGGGCAGCACACAGATACGCAGTATTTT | CATSDFGQHTDTQYF
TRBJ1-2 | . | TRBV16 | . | TGTGCCAGCAGCCAATCGGGGCTGACTAACTATGGCTACACCTTC | CASSQSGLTNYGYTF
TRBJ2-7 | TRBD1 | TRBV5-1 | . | TGCGCCAGCAGCTACAGACAGGGCTCAACCTACGAGCAGTACTTC | CASSYRQGSTYEQYF
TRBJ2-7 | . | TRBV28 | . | TGTGCCAGCAGGGCGGGCACCACGCTCTACGAGCAGTACTTC | CASRAGTTLYEQYF
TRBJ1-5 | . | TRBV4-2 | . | TGTGCCAGCAGCCTGGACAGATTAAATCAGCCCCAGCATTTT | CASSLDRLNQPQHF
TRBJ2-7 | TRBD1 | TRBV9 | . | TGTGCCAGCAGCGCCGGGGACAGGGGGACCTACGAGCAGTACTTC | CASSAGDRGTYEQYF
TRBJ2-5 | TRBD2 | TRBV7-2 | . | TGTGCCAGCGCGGAAGCGGGGGTCCAAGAGACCCAGTACTTC | CASAEAGVQETQYF
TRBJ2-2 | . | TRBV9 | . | TGTGCCAGCAGCGTTAGCGGTAACACCGGGGAGCTGTTTTTT | CASSVSGNTGELFF
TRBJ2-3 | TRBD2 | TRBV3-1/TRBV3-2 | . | TGTGCCAGCAGCCAAGATTCAGGAGCGGGAGGCCGATTTAGCACAGATACGCAGTATTTT | CASSQDSGAGGRFSTDTQYF
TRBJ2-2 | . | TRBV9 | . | TGTGCCAGCAGCCAGAGGGGGGGCGAAGAATCCCTGGGGACCGGGGAGCTGTTTTTT | CASSQRGGEESLGTGELFF
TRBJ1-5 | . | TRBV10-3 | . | TGTGCCATCAGTGACAGGGTATCTGATCAGCCCCAGCATTTT | CAISDRVSDQPQHF
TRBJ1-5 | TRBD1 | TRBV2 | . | TGTGCCAGCGGCGGACAGGGGTACGGTCAGCCCCAGCATTTT | CASGGQGYGQPQHF
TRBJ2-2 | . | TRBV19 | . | TGTGCCAGTAGTATAGATCCGGGACACAACACCGGGGAGCTGTTTTTT | CASSIDPGHNTGELFF
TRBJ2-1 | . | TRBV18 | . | TGTGCCAGCTCACCACGGGCCGGATCGGTAGCGGTCAATGAGCAGTTCTTC | CASSPRAGSVAVNEQFF
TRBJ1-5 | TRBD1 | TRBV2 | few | TGTGCCAGCAGTGAAGGGACAGGCCCCCAGCATTTT | CASSEGTGPQHF
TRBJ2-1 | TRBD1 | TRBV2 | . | TGTGCCAGCACTAAGGACAGGGCCTCCTACAATGAGCAGTTCTTC | CASTKDRASYNEQFF
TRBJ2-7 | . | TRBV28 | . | TGTGCCAGCAGTGCGGGACCGAACTACGAGCAGTACTTC | CASSAGPNYEQYF
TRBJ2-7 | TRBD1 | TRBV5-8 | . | TGTGCCAGCAGCCCCCGGGACAGGAACTCTTACGAGCAGTACTTC | CASSPRDRNSYEQYF
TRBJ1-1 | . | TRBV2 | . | TGTGCCAGCAGTGATATACTCAGGGGCGTTGAAGCTTTCTTT | CASSDILRGVEAFF
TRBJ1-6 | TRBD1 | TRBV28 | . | TGTGCCAGCAGTTTATCCGGGACAGCTCATTCACCCCTCCACTTT | CASSLSGTAHSPLHF
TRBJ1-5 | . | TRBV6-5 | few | TGTGCCAGCGGACCACAGGGAGAGGGCAATCAGCCCCAGCATTTT | CASGPQGEGNQPQHF
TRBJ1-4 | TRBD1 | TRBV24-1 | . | TGTGCCACCAGTGAAACAGGGGTAGGGTCTACTAATGAAAAACTGTTTTTT | CATSETGVGSTNEKLFF
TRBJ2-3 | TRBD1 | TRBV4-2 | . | TGTGCCAGCAGCAGGATGACAGGGATTAGCACAGATACGCAGTATTTT | CASSRMTGISTDTQYF
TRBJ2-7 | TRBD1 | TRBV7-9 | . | TGTGCCAGCAGCTCAACAGGGGTAGGCGAGCAGTACTTC | CASSSTGVGEQYF
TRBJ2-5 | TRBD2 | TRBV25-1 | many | TGTGCCAGCAGTGAAAGAACGGTAGCGGGAGGCAGGGAGACCCAGTACTTC | CASSERTVAGGRETQYF
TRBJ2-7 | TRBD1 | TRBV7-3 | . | TGTGCCAGCAGCTTACGGACAGGGCAAGGGTACGAGCAGTACTTC | CASSLRTGQGYEQYF
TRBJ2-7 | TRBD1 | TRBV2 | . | TGTGCCAGCAGTGGACGGACAGGGAATTCACCCAGTGTGCAGTACTTC | CASSGRTGNSPSVQYF
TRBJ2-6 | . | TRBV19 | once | TGTGCCAGTAGTATAGCGTCCTCTGCGGGGGCCAACGTCCTGACTTTC | CASSIASSAGANVLTF
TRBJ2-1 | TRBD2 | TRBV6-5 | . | TGTGCCAGCAGTTACACTAGCGGGGGCTATGAGCAGTTCTTC | CASSYTSGGYEQFF
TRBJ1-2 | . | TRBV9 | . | TGTGCCAGCAGCGCCTCGGGACACAACTATGGCTACACCTTC | CASSASGHNYGYTF
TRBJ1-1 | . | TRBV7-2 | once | TGTGCCAGCAGCTTAGACGCGGGGCGGGACACTGAAGCTTTCTTT | CASSLDAGRDTEAFF
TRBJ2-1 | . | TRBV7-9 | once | TGTGCCAGCAGCTTAGCCCTGCGGGTGGAGCAGTTCTTC | CASSLALRVEQFF
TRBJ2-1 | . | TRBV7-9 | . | TGTGCCAGCAGCCCCGATGGTCAGGGGCGAACCTACAATGAGCAGTTCTTC | CASSPDGQGRTYNEQFF
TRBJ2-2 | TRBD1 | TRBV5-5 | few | TGTGCCAGCAGCTCCTGGACAGGGGTTATCACCGGGGAGCTGTTTTTT | CASSSWTGVITGELFF